The next 28 T cell receptor beta chains were all read from a single sample in a study of early T cells in non-severe SARS-CoV-2 infection. Each CDR3 protein gets one entry after TCRdb re-called the 5' RACE reads with MiXCR. This sample has tens of thousands of distinct CDR3 sequences; over 6.5% occur once, and the top ten carry more than 3.5%. The sample comprised whole blood. All receptors derive from an adult who was a healthcare worker with PCR-confirmed SARS-CoV-2 infection or an uninfected control (not recorded which).

This clonotype was seen more than once but under ten times. The genes are TRBV4-1 and TRBJ2-2; no clear D. Trimming took 6 bases from V and 8 from J, leaving 7 bases between them. CDR1 is MGHRA and CDR2 is YSYEKL in the germline V gene. The CDR3 runs to 11 residues. CDR3 in DNA: TGCGCCAGCAGTACGATAGGGGAGCTGTTTTTT. Its protein product is CASSTIGELFF.

This clonotype was recorded many times. The chain has TRBV5-5 and TRBJ1-2; D ambiguous. The CDR3 runs 15 residues. V was shortened by 0 bases and J by 7 bases, with 16 bases between the two germline ends. Germline V lookup: CDR1 SGHKS, CDR2 YYEKEE (reference sequence). CDR3 sequence reads: CASSLEGSGGFGYTF. The DNA of the CDR3 is TGTGCCAGCAGCTTGGAGGGCAGCGGAGGCTTTGGCTACACCTTC.

The chain has TRBV25-1 and TRBJ1-1; D gene ambiguous. CDR3 length equals 14 residues. Trimming left V 6 bases short and J 5 bases short, with 16 bases between. Per germline, CDR1 MGHDK and CDR2 SYGVNS. The CDR3 nucleotides are TGTGCCAGCAGGGATTTCTTAGACGAAACTGAAGCTTTCTTT. Protein sequence: CASRDFLDETEAFF. Complete variable domain (other parts from reference TRBV25-1 and TRBJ1-1): EADIYQTPRYLVIGTGKKITLECSQTMGHDKMYWYQQDPGMELHLIHYSYGVNSTEKGDLSSESTVSRIRTEHFPLTLESARPSHTSQYLCASRDFLDETEAFFGQGTRLTVV.

The chain employs TRBV15 and TRBJ2-4; 11 bases map to TRBD1. Trimming removed 1 base from V and 13 bases from J; junction bases left unmatched: 3. The CDR3 spans 13 residues. The V gene's germline CDR1 is LNHNV and CDR2 YYDKDF (reference sequence). The CDR3 here is CATSRVDRGQQYF. In DNA, the CDR3 is TGTGCCACCAGCAGAGTGGACAGGGGGCAGCAGTACTTC.

This clonotype was observed a handful of times. V is TRBV5-1 and J is TRBJ1-1; D possibly corresponds to TRBD1 (6 bases). Per germline, CDR1 SGHRS and CDR2 YFSETQ. Between the trimmed V and J ends, which lost 0 bases and 5 bases, there was a span of 11 bases. The CDR3 consists of 14 residues. Here the CDR3 reads CASSLEQGITEAFF. In DNA form, the CDR3 reads TGCGCCAGCAGCTTGGAACAGGGCATAACTGAAGCTTTCTTT. Supplemented by reference TRBV5-1 and TRBJ1-1, the full variable domain reads KAGVTQTPRYLIKTRGQQVTLSCSPISGHRSVSWYQQTPGQGLQFLFEYFSETQRNKGNFPGRFSGRQFSNSRSEMNVSTLELGDSALYLCASSLEQGITEAFFGQGTRLTVV.

This clonotype was counted many times. This sequence joins TRBV7-8 and TRBJ2-3, with 8 bases identical to TRBD1. J gave up 5 bases and V 5 bases, and 9 bases lay outside the gene matches. This CDR3 is 15 amino acids long. Germline-derived CDR1 and CDR2 are SGHVS and FQNEAQ. DNA for the CDR3: TGTGCCAGCAGCAAATCTCAGGGGGCCCTAGATACGCAGTATTTT. Its translation is CASSKSQGALDTQYF.

On this clonotype: The junction does not match germline at one end; this may be a read error. This chain uses TRBV30 with TRBJ1-5; TRBD1 matches 8 bases. There are 14 residues in the CDR3. Germline CDR1 is GTSNPN and CDR2 is SVGIG (reference sequence). The CDR3 sequence is CVWSTGQGVQPQHF. In DNA form, the CDR3 reads TGTGTCTGGAGTACCGGACAGGGTGTTCAGCCCCAGCATTTT.

This clonotype appeared a few times. The chain joins TRBV7-3 to TRBJ2-5; unclear D gene. This CDR3 is built from 13 residues. Trimming stripped 4 bases from V and 5 bases from J, with 11 bases between. Germline CDR1 is SGHTA and CDR2 is FQGTGA. The chain's CDR3 is CASSSYTEETQYF. The DNA for the CDR3 is TGTGCCAGCAGCTCTTACACGGAGGAGACCCAGTACTTC.

There are a few counts of this clonotype. This chain joins TRBV28 and TRBJ2-3; a possible D gene is TRBD2 (6 bases). The CDR3 has 15 residues. With 8 bases removed from V and 6 bases from J, the gap between germline ends came to 21 bases. Germline V lookup: CDR1 MDHEN, CDR2 SYDVKM. CDR3 region: CASSYRLGLADTQYF. The CDR3 nucleotides read TGTGCCAGCTCATATAGACTAGGTTTGGCCGATACGCAGTATTTT. The variable domain in full, completed from reference TRBV28 and TRBJ2-3, reads DVKVTQSSRYLVKRTGEKVFLECVQDMDHENMFWYRQDPGLGLRLIYFSYDVKMKEKGDIPEGYSVSREKKERFSLILESASTNQTSMYLCASSYRLGLADTQYFGPGTRLTVL.

About this clonotype: A read error may explain this, as a much larger clone is one base away. The gene calls are TRBV7-2 and TRBJ2-3; 8 nucleotides line up with TRBD2. Germline CDR1 SGHTA, CDR2 FQGNSA. This CDR3 region has 14 residues. In nucleotides, the CDR3 is TGTGCCAGCGGCTTAGCGGGATCCATAGATACGCAGTATTTT. Its translation: CASGLAGSIDTQYF.

The table lists this clonotype with a few counts. The V and J genes are TRBV24-1 and TRBJ2-3; TRBD2 is a possible D gene (6 bases). Trimming took 2 bases from V and 7 from J, leaving 15 bases between them. Germline V CDR1 and CDR2: KGHDR, SFDVKD. The CDR3 runs 15 residues. CDR3 coding DNA: TGTGCCACCAGTGATTCGAGCGCGGGAAGAAATACGCAGTATTTT. This encodes CATSDSSAGRNTQYF.

Remarks on this clonotype: This sequence may be a read error, since a much larger clone differs from it by one base. This chain uses TRBV7-9 with TRBJ2-5; D is possibly TRBD1 (6 bases). This CDR3 is built from 14 residues. Germline-derived CDR1 and CDR2 are SEHNR and FQNEAQ (reference sequence). The CDR3: CVSSLRTEQETQYF. The CDR3, as DNA: TGTGTCAGCAGCCTACGGACAGAACAAGAGACCCAGTACTTC.

This clonotype was detected only a few times. The V gene is TRBV4-1, the J gene TRBJ1-5; possibly TRBD1 for D (5 bases). V dropped 2 bases and J dropped 3 bases, with 11 bases sitting between them. Germline CDR1 MGHRA, CDR2 YSYEKL. The CDR3 covers 15 residues. The CDR3 protein is CASSQWQGDNQPQHF. As DNA, the CDR3 is TGCGCCAGCAGCCAATGGCAGGGAGACAATCAGCCCCAGCATTTT.

This clonotype was picked up many times. The V gene is TRBV2, the J gene TRBJ1-1; no clear D gene. V dropped 4 bases and J dropped 1 base, with 4 bases sitting between them. This CDR3 has 12 amino acids. From germline, CDR1 is SNHLY and CDR2 FYNNEI. The CDR3: CASSVRNTEAFF. The CDR3 DNA reads TGTGCCAGCAGTGTGAGGAACACTGAAGCTTTCTTT.

This clonotype has just a few counts. One end of the junction varies from germline; a read error may be responsible. V usage is TRBV28 and J usage is TRBJ1-2; a possible D gene is TRBD1 (5 bases). The CDR3 runs to 12 residues. Germline V CDR1 and CDR2: MDHEN, SYDVKM. The CDR3 bases are TGTGCCAGCAGTTTAGGTGCAGGGAGGTATTTCTTC. Amino acids: CASSLGAGRYFF.

The J gene is TRBJ2-2, the V gene TRBV24-1; D is perhaps TRBD2 (6 bases). The CDR3 is 14 amino acids. Germline CDR1 is KGHDR and CDR2 is SFDVKD. Trimming stripped 11 bases from V and 6 bases from J, with 18 bases between. In DNA form, the CDR3 reads TGTGCCATTGCTTCGGGAGTTGGCGCCGGGGAGCTGTTTTTT. As protein: CAIASGVGAGELFF.

This clonotype was counted at least ten times. The chain recombines TRBV9 with TRBJ1-2, with 8 bases matching TRBD1. Trimming took 4 bases from V and 6 from J; bases not matched to a gene: 5. The CDR3 is 13 amino acids. Germline CDR1 reads SGDLS; CDR2 reads YYNGEE. CDR3 sequence: CASSLGQGDGYTF. CDR3 DNA sequence: TGTGCCAGCAGCCTCGGACAGGGCGATGGCTACACCTTC.

Many counts were recorded for this clonotype. This sequence joins TRBV3-1 and TRBJ1-2; D not resolved. The germline V gene has CDR1 LGHDT and CDR2 YNNKEL (reference sequence). V was trimmed by 4 bases and J by 0 bases, leaving 12 bases between them. This CDR3 has 15 residues. This CDR3 is CASSPSKRANYGYTF. The DNA of the CDR3 is TGTGCCAGCAGCCCCTCGAAAAGGGCTAACTATGGCTACACCTTC.

This clonotype was seen ten or more times. The V gene is TRBV6-5, the J gene TRBJ2-7; 8 bases line up with TRBD2. The V and J ends lost 6 bases and 2 bases, in that order; junction bases with no gene match: 9. The CDR3 sequence is 15 residues long. Per the germline V gene, CDR1 is MNHEY and CDR2 is SVGAGI. The CDR3: CASRPSVLAAYEQYF. As DNA, the CDR3 is TGTGCCAGCAGGCCTTCGGTACTAGCGGCCTACGAGCAGTACTTC.

In nucleotides, the CDR3 is TGTGCCAGCAGTGAAGCCCTAGCGGGAGGTAATGAGCAGTTCTTC. Translation: CASSEALAGGNEQFF. V is TRBV6-1 and J is TRBJ2-1; 11 bases map to TRBD2. This CDR3 spans 15 amino acids. The germline V gene has CDR1 MNHNS and CDR2 SASEGT. V was clipped by 0 bases and J by 7 bases; unmatched bases: 2.

This clonotype appeared many times. The gene calls are TRBV29-1 and TRBJ2-1; D gene ambiguous. The CDR3 has 13 amino acids. Trimming took 1 base from V and 5 from J, leaving 9 bases between them. Germline V gene data show CDR1 as SQVTM and CDR2 as ANQGSEA. CDR3 region: CSVEAGADNEQFF. CDR3 coding DNA: TGCAGCGTTGAAGCGGGCGCAGACAATGAGCAGTTCTTC.

This clonotype was seen repeatedly, ten times or more. The V gene is TRBV30, the J gene TRBJ2-1, with 8 nucleotides matching TRBD2. V was pared by 3 bases and J by 7 bases, with 14 bases of the junction left unmatched. CDR1 GTSNPN and CDR2 SVGIG come from the germline V gene (reference sequence). CDR3 length equals 16 residues. CDR3 sequence reads: CAWSDGTSGRGNEQFF. Written as DNA, the CDR3 is TGTGCCTGGAGCGACGGTACAAGCGGGAGAGGGAATGAGCAGTTCTTC.

This clonotype has more than one count but fewer than ten. The CDR3, as DNA: TGCGCCAGCAGCACCCCCGGGACGGTCGGCGGGGATACGCAGTATTTT. Translating gives CASSTPGTVGGDTQYF. The chain links TRBV4-1 to TRBJ2-3, with D perhaps assigned TRBD1 or TRBD2 (5 bases each). The CDR3 is made up of 16 amino acids. V lost 5 bases and J lost 6, with 21 bases in between. Germline CDR1 and CDR2: MGHRA and YSYEKL.

This chain uses TRBV6-4 with TRBJ2-3; D is possibly TRBD2 (6 bases). The CDR3 has 14 residues. Germline CDR1 reads MRHNA; CDR2 reads SNTAGT. Trimming stripped 6 bases from V and 0 bases from J, with 10 bases between. This chain's CDR3 is CASRTSRSTDTQYF. The CDR3 DNA reads as TGTGCCAGCAGAACTAGCCGGAGCACAGATACGCAGTATTTT.

This clonotype showed up just a few times. This chain uses TRBV2 with TRBJ1-1; D unresolved. Trimming stripped 5 bases from V and 1 base from J, with 8 bases between. Germline values: CDR1 SNHLY, CDR2 FYNNEI. The CDR3 contains 13 residues. CDR3 DNA sequence: TGTGCCAGCAGTCGGGTGTCGAACACTGAAGCTTTCTTT. Its protein product is CASSRVSNTEAFF. The full variable domain, its missing parts supplied by reference TRBV2 and TRBJ1-1, is EPEVTQTPSHQVTQMGQEVILRCVPISNHLYFYWYRQILGQKVEFLVSFYNNEISEKSEIFDDQFSVERPDGSNFTLKIRSTKLEDSAMYFCASSRVSNTEAFFGQGTRLTVV.

This clonotype was observed many times. The V and J genes are TRBV5-1 and TRBJ1-2; TRBD1 aligns across 9 bases. Germline V lookup: CDR1 SGHRS, CDR2 YFSETQ. With 4 bases clipped from V and 8 bases from J, the junction kept 6 bases outside the gene matches. The CDR3 spans 13 residues. Here the CDR3 DNA reads TGCGCCAGCAGCATAGACAGGGGGAGCGGCTACACCTTC. This sequence encodes CASSIDRGSGYTF.

This clonotype turned up a few times. The chain employs TRBV5-1 and TRBJ2-2, with a possible D match to TRBD1 (7 bases). The length of the CDR3 is 16 residues. V lost 4 bases, J lost 2 bases, and 15 bases lay in between. CDR1 and CDR2 (germline): SGHRS, YFSETQ. The CDR3 region is CASSRGGTVNTGELFF. CDR3 DNA sequence: TGCGCCAGCAGCAGGGGCGGGACAGTAAACACCGGGGAGCTGTTTTTT.

This clonotype came up a few times. CDR3 amino acids: CASSQVRTSGRGTDTQYF. Written as DNA, the CDR3 is TGCGCCAGCAGCCAAGTTCGAACTAGCGGGAGAGGCACAGATACGCAGTATTTT. The V gene is TRBV4-1, the J gene TRBJ2-3, with 11 bases fitting TRBD2. The V segment lost 1 base and the J segment 1 base; nucleotides outside the gene matches: 7. From germline, CDR1 is MGHRA and CDR2 YSYEKL. This CDR3 has 18 residues.